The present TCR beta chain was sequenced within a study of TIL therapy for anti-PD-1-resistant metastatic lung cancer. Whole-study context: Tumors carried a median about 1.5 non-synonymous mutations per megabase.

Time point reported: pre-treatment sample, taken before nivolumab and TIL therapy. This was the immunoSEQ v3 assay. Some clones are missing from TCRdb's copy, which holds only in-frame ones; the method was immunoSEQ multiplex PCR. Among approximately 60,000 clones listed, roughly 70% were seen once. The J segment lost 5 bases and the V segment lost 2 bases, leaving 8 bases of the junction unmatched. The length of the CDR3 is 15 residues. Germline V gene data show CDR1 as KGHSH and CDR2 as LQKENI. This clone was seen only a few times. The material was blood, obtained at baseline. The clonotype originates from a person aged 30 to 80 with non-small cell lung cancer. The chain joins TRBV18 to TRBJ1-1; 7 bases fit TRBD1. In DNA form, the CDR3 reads TGTGCCAGCTCACCAAGGACAGGTGGGGGAACTGAAGCTTTCTTT. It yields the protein CASSPRTGGGTEAFF.